This is a list of T cell receptor beta chains from one sample in a study of technical replicates of blood from several donors. Generated by immunoSEQ multiplex PCR, the TCRdb table keeps only in-frame clones and is missing some. The table lists under 90,000 clones, 85% to 95% of them singletons, with approximately 0.27% in the top ten. The sequencing sample was made of T cells isolated from PBMCs. Every receptor here comes from a human donor in good health. Each CDR3 is given without its conserved first and last residue.

TRBV11-2	TRBJ2-1	ASSPGLAGVSEQF
TRBV6-5	TRBJ1-2	ASSLTTGTNYGYT
TRBV9	TRBJ2-3	ASSVEAGALTDTQY
TRBV7-8	TRBJ2-3	ASSIEGRFGASQY
TRBV7-3	TRBJ2-2	ASSPVLAAGELF
TRBV15	TRBJ1-5	ATSREGASNWPQH
TRBV5-6	TRBJ2-7	ASSTPGIYEQY
TRBV5-1	TRBJ2-5	ASSLEGRGGVETQY
TRBV4-2	TRBJ1-2	ASREAEAGRGYT
TRBV27	TRBJ1-2	ASSLYGTGTFLST
TRBV14	TRBJ1-6	ASSQALYNSPLH
TRBV30	TRBJ1-2	AFRSTNYGYT
TRBV29-1	TRBJ2-5	SVPSSSGRYQETQY
TRBV4-1	TRBJ1-2	ASSLILRSDGYT
TRBV2	TRBJ2-7	ASLDPGPSHSYEQY